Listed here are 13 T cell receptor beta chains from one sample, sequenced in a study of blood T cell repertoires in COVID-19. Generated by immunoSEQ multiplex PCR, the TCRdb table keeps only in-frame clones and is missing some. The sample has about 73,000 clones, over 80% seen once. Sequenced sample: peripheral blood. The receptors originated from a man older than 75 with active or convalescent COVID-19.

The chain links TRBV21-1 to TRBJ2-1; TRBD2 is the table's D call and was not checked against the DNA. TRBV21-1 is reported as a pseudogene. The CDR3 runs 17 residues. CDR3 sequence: CASSPRGSPSSYNEQFF. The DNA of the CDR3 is TGTGCCAGCAGCCCCCGGGGGTCTCCAAGCTCCTACAATGAGCAGTTCTTC.

DNA of the CDR3: TGTGCCAGCTCCCGGGGGAACACCGGGGAGCTGTTTTTT. Protein sequence: CASSRGNTGELFF. The chain combines TRBV11-3 with TRBJ2-2; possibly TRBD2 for D (5 bases). The V gene's germline CDR1 is SGHNT and CDR2 YENEEA. The CDR3 covers 13 residues. The germline V and J ends were trimmed by 8 bases and 1 base, with 8 bases remaining between them.

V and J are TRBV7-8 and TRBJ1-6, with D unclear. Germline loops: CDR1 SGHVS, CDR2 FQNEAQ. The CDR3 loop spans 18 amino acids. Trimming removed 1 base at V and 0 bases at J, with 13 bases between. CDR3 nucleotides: TGTGCCAGCAGCTTAGTGGTCCAAGCAAGCTCCTATAATTCACCCCTCCACTTT. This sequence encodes CASSLVVQASSYNSPLHF.

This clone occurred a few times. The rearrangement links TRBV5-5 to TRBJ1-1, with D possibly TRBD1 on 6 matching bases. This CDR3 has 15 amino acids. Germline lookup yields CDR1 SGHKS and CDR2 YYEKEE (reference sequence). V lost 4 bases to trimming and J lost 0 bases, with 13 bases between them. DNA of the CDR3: TGTGCCAGCAGCCTCGGGACAAACATGAACACTGAAGCTTTCTTT. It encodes CASSLGTNMNTEAFF.

CDR3 nucleotides: TGTGCCAGCAGCGGGACAGTATACTACGAGCAGTACTTC. This encodes CASSGTVYYEQYF. J is TRBJ2-7 and V is TRBV7-9, with 7 bases aligning to TRBD1. The CDR3 contains 13 residues. CDR1 SEHNR and CDR2 FQNEAQ come from the germline V gene (reference sequence). V was clipped by 5 bases and J by 3 bases; unmatched bases: 4.

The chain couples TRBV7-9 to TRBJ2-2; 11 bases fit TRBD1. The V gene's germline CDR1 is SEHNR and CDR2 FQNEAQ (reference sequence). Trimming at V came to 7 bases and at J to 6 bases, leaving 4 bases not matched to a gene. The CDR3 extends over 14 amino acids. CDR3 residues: CASIRTGGSGELFF. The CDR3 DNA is TGTGCCAGCATCAGGACAGGGGGCTCCGGGGAGCTGTTTTTT.

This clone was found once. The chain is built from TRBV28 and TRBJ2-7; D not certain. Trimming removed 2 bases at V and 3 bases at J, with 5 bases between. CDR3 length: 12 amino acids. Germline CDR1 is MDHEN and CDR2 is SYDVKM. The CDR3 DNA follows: TGTGCCAGCAGTTTACTCGGCTACGAGCAGTACTTC. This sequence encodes CASSLLGYEQYF.

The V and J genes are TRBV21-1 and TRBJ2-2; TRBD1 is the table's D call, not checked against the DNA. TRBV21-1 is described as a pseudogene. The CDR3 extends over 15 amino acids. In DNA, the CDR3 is TGTGCCAGCAGCAGATGGGACAGGGCTGCCGGGGAGCTGTTTTTT. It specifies CASSRWDRAAGELFF.

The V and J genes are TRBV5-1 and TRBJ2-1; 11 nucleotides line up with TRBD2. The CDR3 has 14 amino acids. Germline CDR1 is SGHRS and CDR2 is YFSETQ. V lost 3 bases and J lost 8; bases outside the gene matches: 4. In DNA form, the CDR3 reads TGCGCCAGCAGCTCCACACTAGCGGGAGATGAGCAGTTCTTC. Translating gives CASSSTLAGDEQFF.

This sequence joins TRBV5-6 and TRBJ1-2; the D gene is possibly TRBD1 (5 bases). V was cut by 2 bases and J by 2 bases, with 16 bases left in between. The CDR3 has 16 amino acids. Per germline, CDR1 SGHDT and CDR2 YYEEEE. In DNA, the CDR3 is TGTGCCAGCAGCTTACTACCGGGACTCCTAAACTATGGCTACACCTTC. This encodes CASSLLPGLLNYGYTF.

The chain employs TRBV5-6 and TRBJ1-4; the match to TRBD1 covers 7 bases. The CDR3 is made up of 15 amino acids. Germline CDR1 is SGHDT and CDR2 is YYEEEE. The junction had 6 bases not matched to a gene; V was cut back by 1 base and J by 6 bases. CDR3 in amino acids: CASSLRGGLYEKLFF. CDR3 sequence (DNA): TGTGCCAGCAGCTTGAGAGGGGGCTTGTATGAAAAACTGTTTTTT. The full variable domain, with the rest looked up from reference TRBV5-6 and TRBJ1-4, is DAGVTQSPTHLIKTRGQQVTLRCSPKSGHDTVSWYQQALGQGPQFIFQYYEEEERQRGNFPDRFSGHQFPNYSSELNVNALLLGDSALYLCASSLRGGLYEKLFFGSGTQLSVL.

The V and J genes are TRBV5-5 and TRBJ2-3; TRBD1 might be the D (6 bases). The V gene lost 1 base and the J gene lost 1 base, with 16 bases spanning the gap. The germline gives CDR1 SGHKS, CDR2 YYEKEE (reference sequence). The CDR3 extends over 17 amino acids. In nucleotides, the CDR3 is TGTGCCAGCAGCTTGAGGATACAGGGCCTGGGCACAGATACGCAGTATTTT. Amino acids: CASSLRIQGLGTDTQYF.

The CDR3 coding sequence is TGTGCCAGCAGCCACCGGGTAGGGGGCTACACTGAAGCTTTCTTT. Translating gives CASSHRVGGYTEAFF. This chain uses TRBV5-6 with TRBJ1-1; 7 bases match TRBD1. The CDR3 contains 15 residues. Germline lookup yields CDR1 SGHDT and CDR2 YYEEEE. V lost 4 bases to trimming and J lost 3 bases; unmatched junction nucleotides: 9.